Below are 8 T cell receptor beta chains sequenced from a single sample in a study of control samples from healthy donors and cancer patients. Using immunoSEQ multiplex PCR, the repertoire was profiled, and TCRdb retains in-frame clones only, with some absent. The data hold 150,000 to 200,000 clones, with around 91% observed a single time. Sequenced: blood. Receptor source: a woman in her forties or fifties in good health.

This clone was seen a few times. The gene calls are TRBV7-2 and TRBJ1-5; D remains ambiguous. Per the germline V gene, CDR1 is SGHTA and CDR2 is FQGNSA. V shed 2 bases and J shed 5 bases, with 7 bases lying between them. The CDR3 is 13 amino acids. Here the CDR3 reads CASSLYDDQPQHF. CDR3 nucleotide sequence: TGTGCCAGCAGCTTATATGATGATCAGCCCCAGCATTTT.

The count of this clone is one. The chain employs TRBV4-1 and TRBJ1-2; 8 nucleotides align to TRBD1. The germline CDR1 and CDR2 sequences are MGHRA and YSYEKL. The CDR3 contains 15 residues. V trimming: 4 bases; J trimming: 3 bases; junction bases outside the gene matches: 7. The CDR3 region has the DNA TGCGCCAGCAGCCCACCGGGACAGGATCACTATGGCTACACCTTC. Its translation: CASSPPGQDHYGYTF.

The V and J genes are TRBV14 and TRBJ1-5; tentatively, D is TRBD1 (5 bases). CDR1 and CDR2 (germline): SGHDN, FVKESK. V lost 4 bases and J 3 bases, leaving 10 bases between the germline ends. This CDR3 spans 14 amino acids. The CDR3 spells CASSLQGYNQPQHF. As DNA, the CDR3 is TGTGCCAGCAGCCTGCAGGGTTACAATCAGCCCCAGCATTTT.

This sequence joins TRBV11-2 and TRBJ1-1, with TRBD1 as a possible D gene (5 bases). Trimming removed 3 bases from V and 2 bases from J, with 13 bases in between. The CDR3 runs 15 residues. Per germline, CDR1 SGHAT and CDR2 FQNNGV. CDR3 residues: CASSFARQLNTEAFF. Here the CDR3 DNA reads TGTGCCAGCAGCTTCGCTCGACAGCTTAACACTGAAGCTTTCTTT. Variable domain in full (rest from reference TRBV11-2 and TRBJ1-1): EAGVAQSPRYKIIEKRQSVAFWCNPISGHATLYWYQQILGQGPKLLIQFQNNGVVDDSQLPKDRFSAERLKGVDSTLKIQPAKLEDSAVYLCASSFARQLNTEAFFGQGTRLTVV.

The chain combines TRBV9 with TRBJ1-3, with unresolved D. Trimming took off 3 bases at V and 8 bases at J, with 15 bases between the two ends. This CDR3 contains 14 residues. Germline CDR1 SGDLS, CDR2 YYNGEE. This CDR3 is CASSDRSSSDTIYF. The CDR3 nucleotides are TGTGCCAGCAGCGACCGTTCGAGTAGCGACACCATATATTTT.

The chain links TRBV9 to TRBJ1-6, with 8 positions matching TRBD1. V dropped 3 bases and J dropped 11; count of bases not matched to a gene: 7. CDR1 is SGDLS and CDR2 is YYNGEE in the germline V gene. The CDR3 runs 14 residues. CDR3 protein: CASSAGTGPTPLHF. CDR3 DNA sequence: TGTGCCAGCAGCGCCGGGACAGGACCGACACCCCTCCACTTT.

The chain couples TRBV7-8 to TRBJ2-7; 9 nucleotides line up with TRBD1. The J segment lost 2 bases and the V segment lost 1 base, leaving 3 bases of the junction unmatched. CDR1 is SGHVS, CDR2 FQNEAQ, per germline. The CDR3 has 15 residues. Here the CDR3 DNA reads TGTGCCAGCAGCTTAGGAGGGGACAGGGCCTACGAGCAGTACTTC. This encodes CASSLGGDRAYEQYF.

The chain couples TRBV7-2 to TRBJ2-1; TRBD2 agrees at 16 bases. CDR1 and CDR2 (germline): SGHTA, FQGNSA. J gave up 9 bases and V 5 bases, and 7 bases lay outside the gene matches. This CDR3 has 16 residues. The CDR3 here is CASSRTGLAGGPEQFF. The CDR3 DNA sequence: TGTGCCAGCAGCCGCACGGGACTAGCGGGAGGGCCTGAGCAGTTCTTC.